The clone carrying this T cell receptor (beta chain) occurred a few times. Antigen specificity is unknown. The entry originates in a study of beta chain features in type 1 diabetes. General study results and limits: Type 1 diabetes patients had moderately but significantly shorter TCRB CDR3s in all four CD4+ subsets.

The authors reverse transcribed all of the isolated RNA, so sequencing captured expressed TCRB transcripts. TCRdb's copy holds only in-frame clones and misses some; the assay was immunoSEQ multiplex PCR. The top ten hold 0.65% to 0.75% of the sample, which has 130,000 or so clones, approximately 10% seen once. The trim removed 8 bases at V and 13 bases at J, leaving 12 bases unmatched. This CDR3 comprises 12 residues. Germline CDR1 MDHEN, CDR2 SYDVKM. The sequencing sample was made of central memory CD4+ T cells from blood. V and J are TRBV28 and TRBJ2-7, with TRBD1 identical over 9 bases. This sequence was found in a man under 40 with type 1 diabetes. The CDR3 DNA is TGTGCCAGCGCACTTTACGGACAGGGGCACTACTTC. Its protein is CASALYGQGHYF.